Sequencing of this TCR beta chain was carried out in a study of shared clonotypes between healthy human individuals. CDR1 is SEHNR, CDR2 FQNEAQ, per germline (reference sequence). Trimming cost V 3 bases and J 6 bases; bases outside gene matches: 7. The CDR3 sequence is 15 residues long. In the original analysis: Quality scores were absent from the junction-only immunoSEQ sequences, so filtering differed. The method was immunoSEQ multiplex PCR; TCRdb's version includes in-frame clones alone and lacks a portion of them. The V and J calls and the clone size are those of that table, but D and trimming were determined from the DNA. The repertoire consists of approximately 620,000 clones, with almost 97% occurring once and the leading ten covering 0.055% to 0.07%.

The gene calls are TRBV7-9 and TRBJ2-1; TRBD2 aligns across 8 bases. This clonotype was obtained from a woman aged 25 to 39 in good health. Source material: naive CD4+ T cells sorted from blood. Subset reported: CD45RA+ positively selected. DNA of the CDR3: TGTGCCAGCAGCTTCCGGCGGGAGGCCCTCAATGAGCAGTTCTTC. It codes for CASSFRREALNEQFF.